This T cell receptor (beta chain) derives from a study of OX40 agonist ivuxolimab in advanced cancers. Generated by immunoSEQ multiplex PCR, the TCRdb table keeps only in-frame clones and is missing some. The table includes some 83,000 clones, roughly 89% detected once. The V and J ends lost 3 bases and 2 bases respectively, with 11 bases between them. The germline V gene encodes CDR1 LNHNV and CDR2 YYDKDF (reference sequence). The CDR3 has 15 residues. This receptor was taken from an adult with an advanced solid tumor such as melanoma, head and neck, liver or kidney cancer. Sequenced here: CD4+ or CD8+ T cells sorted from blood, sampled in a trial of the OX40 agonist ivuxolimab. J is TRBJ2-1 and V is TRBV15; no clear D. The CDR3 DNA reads TGTGCCACCAGCAGCACGGTTACGACCTACAATGAGCAGTTCTTC. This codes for CATSSTVTTYNEQFF.